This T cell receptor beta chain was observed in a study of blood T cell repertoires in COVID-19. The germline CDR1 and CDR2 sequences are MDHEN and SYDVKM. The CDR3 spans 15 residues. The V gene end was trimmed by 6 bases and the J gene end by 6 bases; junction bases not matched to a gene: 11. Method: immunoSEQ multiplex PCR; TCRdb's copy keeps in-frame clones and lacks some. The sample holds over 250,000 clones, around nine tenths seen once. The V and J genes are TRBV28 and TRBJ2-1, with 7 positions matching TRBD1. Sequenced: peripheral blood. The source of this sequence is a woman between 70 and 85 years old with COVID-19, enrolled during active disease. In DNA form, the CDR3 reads TGTGCCAGCAGCATTACCGGGACAGTTTTCAATGAGCAGTTCTTC. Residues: CASSITGTVFNEQFF.